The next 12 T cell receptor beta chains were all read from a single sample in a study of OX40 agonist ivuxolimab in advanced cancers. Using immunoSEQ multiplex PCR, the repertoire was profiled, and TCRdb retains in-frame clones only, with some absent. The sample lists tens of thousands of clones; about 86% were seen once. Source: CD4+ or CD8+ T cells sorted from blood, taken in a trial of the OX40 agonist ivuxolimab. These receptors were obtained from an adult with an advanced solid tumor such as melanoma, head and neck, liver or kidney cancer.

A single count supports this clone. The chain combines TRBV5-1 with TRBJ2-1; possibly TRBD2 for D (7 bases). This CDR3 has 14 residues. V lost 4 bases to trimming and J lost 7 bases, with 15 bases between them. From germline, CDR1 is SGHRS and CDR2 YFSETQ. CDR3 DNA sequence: TGCGCCAGCAGCATTTCGGGGGGCGGGAATGAGCAGTTCTTC. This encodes CASSISGGGNEQFF. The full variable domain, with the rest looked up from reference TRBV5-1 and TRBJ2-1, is KAGVTQTPRYLIKTRGQQVTLSCSPISGHRSVSWYQQTPGQGLQFLFEYFSETQRNKGNFPGRFSGRQFSNSRSEMNVSTLELGDSALYLCASSISGGGNEQFFGPGTRLTVL.

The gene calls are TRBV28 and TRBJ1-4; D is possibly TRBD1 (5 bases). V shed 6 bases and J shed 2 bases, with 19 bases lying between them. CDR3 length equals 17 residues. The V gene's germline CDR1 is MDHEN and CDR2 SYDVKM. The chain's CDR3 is CASSPLLRGSTNEKLFF. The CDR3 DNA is TGTGCCAGCAGCCCACTCCTGAGGGGCAGTACTAATGAAAAACTGTTTTTT. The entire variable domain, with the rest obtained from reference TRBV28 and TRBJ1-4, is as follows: DVKVTQSSRYLVKRTGEKVFLECVQDMDHENMFWYRQDPGLGLRLIYFSYDVKMKEKGDIPEGYSVSREKKERFSLILESASTNQTSMYLCASSPLLRGSTNEKLFFGSGTQLSVL.

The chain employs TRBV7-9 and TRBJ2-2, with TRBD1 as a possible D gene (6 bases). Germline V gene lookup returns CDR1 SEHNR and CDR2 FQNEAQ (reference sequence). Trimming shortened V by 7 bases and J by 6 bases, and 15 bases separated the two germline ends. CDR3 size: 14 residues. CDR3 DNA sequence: TGTGCCAGCACCCAACTAGGGGGTCCCGGGGAGCTGTTTTTT. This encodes CASTQLGGPGELFF.

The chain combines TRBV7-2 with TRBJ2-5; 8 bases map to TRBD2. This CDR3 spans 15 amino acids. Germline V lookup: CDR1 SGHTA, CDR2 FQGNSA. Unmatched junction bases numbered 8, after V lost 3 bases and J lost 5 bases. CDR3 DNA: TGTGCCAGCAGCTTGGACGGGAGGGCGGGGGAGACCCAGTACTTC. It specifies CASSLDGRAGETQYF.

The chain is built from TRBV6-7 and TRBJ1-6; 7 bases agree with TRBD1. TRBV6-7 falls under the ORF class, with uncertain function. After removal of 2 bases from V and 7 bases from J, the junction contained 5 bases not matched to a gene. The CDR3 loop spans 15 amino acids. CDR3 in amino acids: CASSYTGEMNSPLHF. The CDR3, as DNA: TGTGCCAGCAGTTACACAGGGGAAATGAATTCACCCCTCCACTTT.

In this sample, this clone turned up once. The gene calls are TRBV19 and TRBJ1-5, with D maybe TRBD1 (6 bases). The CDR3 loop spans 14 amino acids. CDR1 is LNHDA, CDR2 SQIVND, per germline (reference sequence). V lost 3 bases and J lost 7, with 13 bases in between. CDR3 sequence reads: CASSMRRGGQPQHF. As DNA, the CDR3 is TGTGCCAGTAGTATGAGGAGGGGGGGACAGCCCCAGCATTTT. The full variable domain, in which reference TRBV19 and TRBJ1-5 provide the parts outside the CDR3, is DGGITQSPKYLFRKEGQNVTLSCEQNLNHDAMYWYRQDPGQGLRLIYYSQIVNDFQKGDIAEGYSVSREKKESFPLTVTSAQKNPTAFYLCASSMRRGGQPQHFGDGTRLSIL.

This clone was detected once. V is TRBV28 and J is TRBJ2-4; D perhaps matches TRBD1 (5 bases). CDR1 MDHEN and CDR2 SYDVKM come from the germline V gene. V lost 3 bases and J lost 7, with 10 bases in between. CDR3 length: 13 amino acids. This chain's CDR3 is CASSLFAGNIQYF. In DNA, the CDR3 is TGTGCCAGCAGTTTGTTTGCAGGGAACATTCAGTACTTC. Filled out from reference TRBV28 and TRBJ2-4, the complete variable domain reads DVKVTQSSRYLVKRTGEKVFLECVQDMDHENMFWYRQDPGLGLRLIYFSYDVKMKEKGDIPEGYSVSREKKERFSLILESASTNQTSMYLCASSLFAGNIQYFGAGTRLSVL.

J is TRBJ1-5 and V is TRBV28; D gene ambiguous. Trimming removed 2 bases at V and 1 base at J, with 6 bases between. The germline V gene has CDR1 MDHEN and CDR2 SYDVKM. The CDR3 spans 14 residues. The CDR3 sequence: CASSLEISNQPQHF. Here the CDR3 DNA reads TGTGCCAGCAGTTTAGAGATCAGCAATCAGCCCCAGCATTTT.

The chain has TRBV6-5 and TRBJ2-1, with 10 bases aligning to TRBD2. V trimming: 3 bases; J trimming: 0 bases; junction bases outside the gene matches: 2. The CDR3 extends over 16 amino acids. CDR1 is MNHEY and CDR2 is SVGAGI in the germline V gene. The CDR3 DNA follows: TGTGCCAGCAGTTATTCTAGCGGGAGCTCCTACAATGAGCAGTTCTTC. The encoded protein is CASSYSSGSSYNEQFF.

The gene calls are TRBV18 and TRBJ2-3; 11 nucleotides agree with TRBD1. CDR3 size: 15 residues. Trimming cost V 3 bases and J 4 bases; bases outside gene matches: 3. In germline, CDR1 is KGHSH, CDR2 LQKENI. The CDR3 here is CASSPGQGAADTQYF. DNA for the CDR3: TGTGCCAGCTCACCCGGACAGGGGGCTGCAGATACGCAGTATTTT.

The CDR3 loop is CASSIQGSSPLHF. CDR3 nucleotides: TGTGCCAGCAGTATCCAGGGTAGTTCACCCCTCCACTTT. The rearrangement joins TRBV27 to TRBJ1-6; D may be TRBD1 (5 bases). Trimming removed 5 bases at V and 9 bases at J, with 11 bases between. This CDR3 has 13 residues. The V gene's germline CDR1 is MNHEY and CDR2 SMNVEV (reference sequence).

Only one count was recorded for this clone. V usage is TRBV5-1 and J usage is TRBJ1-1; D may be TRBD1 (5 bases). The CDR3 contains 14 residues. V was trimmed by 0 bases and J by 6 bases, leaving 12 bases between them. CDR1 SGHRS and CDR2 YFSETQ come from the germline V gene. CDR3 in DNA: TGCGCCAGCAGCTTGGGACAAAGGGGCGCTGAAGCTTTCTTT. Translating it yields CASSLGQRGAEAFF.